Each of the 26 T cell receptor beta chains below was sequenced from the same sample in a study of blood T cell repertoires in COVID-19. TCRdb's copy holds only in-frame clones and misses some; the assay was immunoSEQ multiplex PCR. The sample comprises tens of thousands of clones, about 84% of which are singletons, and approximately 7.2% rests with the top ten. Sequences were obtained from peripheral blood. Receptors originate from a man aged 55-75 years with acute or convalescent COVID-19.

V and J are TRBV27 and TRBJ1-4; 9 nucleotides align to TRBD1. The length of the CDR3 is 15 residues. Germline V CDR1 and CDR2: MNHEY, SMNVEV (reference sequence). The V segment lost 10 bases and the J segment 7 bases; nucleotides outside the gene matches: 13. DNA for the CDR3: TGTGCCACAAAGACCTTGGGACAGGGCGGTGAAAAACTGTTTTTT. Translation gives CATKTLGQGGEKLFF. The whole variable domain, filled in from reference TRBV27 and TRBJ1-4, reads EAQVTQNPRYLITVTGKKLTVTCSQNMNHEYMSWYRQDPGLGLRQIYYSMNVEVTDKGDVPEGYKVSRKEKRNFPLILESPSPNQTSLYFCATKTLGQGGEKLFFGSGTQLSVL.

The chain links TRBV19 to TRBJ2-3; possibly TRBD2 for D (6 bases). CDR1 and CDR2 from the germline V gene are LNHDA and SQIVND (reference sequence). The CDR3 covers 16 residues. V was pared by 2 bases and J by 0 bases, with 12 bases between. The CDR3 DNA reads as TGTGCCAGTAGTATATTTGGGCGGGGTAGCACAGATACGCAGTATTTT. Its protein is CASSIFGRGSTDTQYF.

V and J are TRBV7-9 and TRBJ2-1; D remains ambiguous. Looked up from germline, CDR1 is SEHNR and CDR2 is FQNEAQ (reference sequence). CDR3 length equals 13 residues. V lost 5 bases to trimming and J lost 4 bases, with 9 bases between them. The CDR3 loop is CASSLTAYNEQFF. For the CDR3, the DNA is TGTGCCAGCAGCCTCACAGCTTACAATGAGCAGTTCTTC.

The chain has TRBV7-2 and TRBJ2-7; D is unclear. This CDR3 region has 12 residues. The germline V gene has CDR1 SGHTA and CDR2 FQGNSA. V dropped 3 bases and J dropped 7 bases, with 10 bases sitting between them. The CDR3 here is CASSLGLGEQYF. CDR3 nucleotide sequence: TGTGCCAGCAGCTTGGGCCTTGGGGAGCAGTACTTC.

V and J are TRBV28 and TRBJ2-4; 11 positions agree with TRBD2. Germline CDR1 is MDHEN and CDR2 is SYDVKM. The CDR3 totals 15 residues. Trimming removed 6 bases from V and 7 bases from J; junction bases left unmatched: 8. The CDR3: CASSALAGAGNIQYF. CDR3 in DNA: TGTGCCAGCAGCGCACTAGCGGGGGCAGGGAACATTCAGTACTTC. The whole variable domain, filled in from reference TRBV28 and TRBJ2-4, reads DVKVTQSSRYLVKRTGEKVFLECVQDMDHENMFWYRQDPGLGLRLIYFSYDVKMKEKGDIPEGYSVSREKKERFSLILESASTNQTSMYLCASSALAGAGNIQYFGAGTRLSVL.

This chain links TRBV5-1 with TRBJ2-7; D perhaps matches TRBD2 (6 bases). V dropped 0 bases and J dropped 0 bases, with 13 bases sitting between them. The CDR3 consists of 16 residues. Germline CDR1 and CDR2: SGHRS and YFSETQ. The chain's CDR3 is CASSLGAGPSSYEQYF. DNA of the CDR3: TGCGCCAGCAGCTTGGGCGCGGGACCTTCCTCCTACGAGCAGTACTTC.

The table lists this clone with a few counts. The J gene is TRBJ2-7, the V gene TRBV7-3; possibly TRBD1 for D (6 bases). Germline V gene lookup returns CDR1 SGHTA and CDR2 FQGTGA. The CDR3 is made up of 13 amino acids. Trimming shortened V by 1 base and J by 6 bases, and 10 bases separated the two germline ends. CDR3 sequence: CASSLNGQTEQYF. The CDR3 region has the DNA TGTGCCAGCAGCTTAAATGGACAGACCGAGCAGTACTTC.

The chain joins TRBV28 to TRBJ2-4, with 10 bases lining up with TRBD1. The trim removed 5 bases at V and 15 bases at J, leaving 7 bases unmatched. The CDR3 has 12 residues. In germline, CDR1 is MDHEN, CDR2 SYDVKM. DNA for the CDR3: TGTGCCAGCAGTCCCGGGACAGGGGTTTGGTACTTC. This sequence encodes CASSPGTGVWYF.

The chain combines TRBV11-2 with TRBJ2-7; 11 positions match TRBD2. Per germline, CDR1 SGHAT and CDR2 FQNNGV. Losses at the gene ends were 2 bases for V and 5 bases for J; bases not matched to a gene: 11. CDR3 length: 17 residues. CDR3 amino acids: CASSLRASGGLRHEQYF. Written as DNA, the CDR3 is TGTGCCAGCAGCTTAAGGGCTAGCGGGGGGCTTAGGCACGAGCAGTACTTC.

The rearrangement joins TRBV7-8 to TRBJ1-5; 7 bases fit TRBD1. CDR3 size: 14 residues. V was clipped by 5 bases and J by 6 bases; unmatched bases: 7. Germline V lookup: CDR1 SGHVS, CDR2 FQNEAQ. The CDR3 is CASSDRQGTQPQHF. DNA of the CDR3: TGTGCCAGCAGCGATCGACAGGGAACTCAGCCCCAGCATTTT.

This clone showed up just a few times. The rearrangement uses TRBV5-1 and TRBJ2-7; TRBD1 might be the D (6 bases). CDR1 and CDR2 from the germline V gene are SGHRS and YFSETQ. This CDR3 is built from 13 residues. With 7 bases removed from V and 2 bases from J, the gap between germline ends came to 13 bases. This chain's CDR3 is CASSDSATYEQYF. CDR3 coding DNA: TGCGCCAGCTCGGACAGCGCAACCTACGAGCAGTACTTC.

This sequence joins TRBV18 and TRBJ2-5; D might be TRBD2 (6 bases). CDR1 KGHSH and CDR2 LQKENI come from the germline V gene. The CDR3 has 15 residues. V was clipped by 2 bases and J by 0 bases, with 10 bases between them. The CDR3, as DNA: TGTGCCAGCTCACCAGCGGGGACCTACCAAGAGACCCAGTACTTC. Translation gives CASSPAGTYQETQYF. The complete variable domain, with remaining parts taken from reference TRBV18 and TRBJ2-5, reads NAGVMQNPRHLVRRRGQEARLRCSPMKGHSHVYWYRQLPEEGLKFMVYLQKENIIDESGMPKERFSAEFPKEGPSILRIQQVVRGDSAAYFCASSPAGTYQETQYFGPGTRLLVL.

CDR3 sequence: CASSVQRAQTYTF. In DNA form, the CDR3 reads TGTGCCAGCAGCGTACAGAGAGCCCAGACCTACACCTTC. This chain uses TRBV6-5 with TRBJ1-2; D not certain. Germline CDR1 MNHEY, CDR2 SVGAGI. V was cut by 6 bases and J by 10 bases, with 18 bases left in between. This CDR3 comprises 13 residues.

The CDR3 protein is CASSLAPSGGQETQYF. Written as DNA, the CDR3 is TGCGCCAGCAGCTTGGCCCCTAGCGGGGGGCAGGAGACCCAGTACTTC. This rearrangement joins TRBV5-1 to TRBJ2-5; 11 nucleotides line up with TRBD2. With 0 bases clipped from V and 5 bases from J, the junction kept 6 bases outside the gene matches. Germline V gives CDR1 SGHRS, CDR2 YFSETQ. The CDR3 has 16 residues.

The J gene is TRBJ2-5, the V gene TRBV19; 7 bases are a match to TRBD2. CDR3 size: 13 residues. After removal of 7 bases from V and 5 bases from J, the junction contained 7 bases not matched to a gene. Germline V gives CDR1 LNHDA, CDR2 SQIVND (reference sequence). The CDR3 sequence: CASMGGTGETQYF. The CDR3 bases are TGTGCCAGTATGGGAGGGACCGGGGAGACCCAGTACTTC.

The chain is built from TRBV28 and TRBJ1-1, with D uncertain. Germline values: CDR1 MDHEN, CDR2 SYDVKM. This CDR3 is built from 12 residues. Between the trimmed V and J ends, which lost 6 bases and 1 base, there was a span of 6 bases. The CDR3 sequence: CASSGGNTEAFF. The CDR3 coding sequence is TGTGCCAGCAGCGGAGGGAACACTGAAGCTTTCTTT.

This chain connects TRBV2 to TRBJ1-1, with no clear D. Trimming took off 7 bases at V and 0 bases at J, with 9 bases between the two ends. Germline assignment: CDR1 SNHLY and CDR2 FYNNEI. This CDR3 comprises 13 residues. The CDR3 is CASNEEMNTEAFF. CDR3 in DNA: TGTGCCAGCAACGAGGAGATGAACACTGAAGCTTTCTTT.

In this sample, this clone turned up once. V and J are TRBV24-1 and TRBJ2-3; TRBD1 matches at 10 bases. CDR1 and CDR2 (germline): KGHDR, SFDVKD. With V trimmed by 10 bases and J by 3 bases, 6 bases remained unmatched. The CDR3 runs 14 residues. The CDR3 DNA is TGTGCCACGGGAGGGACAGGGGCTACAGATACGCAGTATTTT. It is translated as CATGGTGATDTQYF.

The J gene is TRBJ2-7, the V gene TRBV7-2; 11 bases fit TRBD2. The CDR3 length is 15 residues. Unmatched junction bases numbered 4, after V lost 0 bases and J lost 6 bases. Looked up from germline, CDR1 is SGHTA and CDR2 is FQGNSA. CDR3 amino acids: CASSLALAGGSEQYF. The CDR3 DNA is TGTGCCAGCAGCTTAGCGCTAGCGGGGGGATCCGAGCAGTACTTC.

This clone came up a few times. The chain couples TRBV6-7 to TRBJ2-7, with 7 bases aligning to TRBD1. TRBV6-7 is labeled an ORF, and its function is uncertain. V shed 6 bases, J shed 12 bases, and the junction held 2 bases outside the gene matches. CDR3 length equals 9 residues. The CDR3 is CASRRQGYF. In DNA form, the CDR3 reads TGTGCCAGCAGAAGACAGGGGTACTTC.

The rearrangement joins TRBV4-2 to TRBJ2-1, with D perhaps TRBD2 (5 bases). CDR3 length: 15 residues. The V end was cut by 6 bases, the J end by 6 bases, with 18 bases between. Germline V gives CDR1 LGHNA, CDR2 YNFKEQ. DNA for the CDR3: TGTGCCAGCAGACCTGGACTCCTGCTAGGCAATGAGCAGTTCTTC. It codes for CASRPGLLLGNEQFF.

The J gene is TRBJ2-2, the V gene TRBV7-9; D gene unclear. The ends were cut back, 5 bases at V and 3 bases at J, with 4 bases in the middle. CDR1 SEHNR and CDR2 FQNEAQ come from the germline V gene (reference sequence). The CDR3 is 12 residues long. The CDR3: CASSPDTGELFF. As DNA, the CDR3 is TGTGCCAGCAGCCCCGACACCGGGGAGCTGTTTTTT.

This chain links TRBV7-2 with TRBJ1-2, with TRBD1 identical over 8 bases. This CDR3 is 13 amino acids long. Germline V gene data show CDR1 as SGHTA and CDR2 as FQGNSA. V lost 1 base, J lost 8 bases, and 3 bases stayed unmatched. For the CDR3, the DNA is TGTGCCAGCAGCTTAGGGGACAGGCGAGGCTACACCTTC. It yields the protein CASSLGDRRGYTF.

This clone was detected only a few times. The chain uses TRBV19 and TRBJ1-3; D possibly corresponds to TRBD1 (5 bases). Germline loops: CDR1 LNHDA, CDR2 SQIVND (reference sequence). Between the trimmed V and J ends, which lost 3 bases and 8 bases, there was a span of 14 bases. CDR3 length: 14 amino acids. The CDR3 sequence is CASSMGGAGHTIYF. The DNA for the CDR3 is TGTGCCAGTAGTATGGGAGGGGCCGGACACACCATATATTTT.

This clone was found a few times. J is TRBJ2-3 and V is TRBV4-2, with 13 bases lining up with TRBD2. The CDR3 is 18 amino acids. CDR1 and CDR2 from the germline V gene are LGHNA and YNFKEQ. With 4 bases clipped from V and 2 bases from J, the junction kept 9 bases outside the gene matches. The CDR3 DNA reads as TGTGCCAGCAGCCTGGCACTAGCGGGGGGGGGCGCCACAGATACGCAGTATTTT. Translation gives CASSLALAGGGATDTQYF.

The CDR3 coding sequence is TGTGCCAGCAGCTCCAGGGGACTAGCGGGGAACGAGCAGTACTTC. Translated, it gives CASSSRGLAGNEQYF. This chain uses TRBV7-2 with TRBJ2-7, with 13 bases fitting TRBD2. This CDR3 has 15 residues. Germline assignment: CDR1 SGHTA and CDR2 FQGNSA. V shed 4 bases and J 5 bases; nucleotides not matched to a gene: 5.